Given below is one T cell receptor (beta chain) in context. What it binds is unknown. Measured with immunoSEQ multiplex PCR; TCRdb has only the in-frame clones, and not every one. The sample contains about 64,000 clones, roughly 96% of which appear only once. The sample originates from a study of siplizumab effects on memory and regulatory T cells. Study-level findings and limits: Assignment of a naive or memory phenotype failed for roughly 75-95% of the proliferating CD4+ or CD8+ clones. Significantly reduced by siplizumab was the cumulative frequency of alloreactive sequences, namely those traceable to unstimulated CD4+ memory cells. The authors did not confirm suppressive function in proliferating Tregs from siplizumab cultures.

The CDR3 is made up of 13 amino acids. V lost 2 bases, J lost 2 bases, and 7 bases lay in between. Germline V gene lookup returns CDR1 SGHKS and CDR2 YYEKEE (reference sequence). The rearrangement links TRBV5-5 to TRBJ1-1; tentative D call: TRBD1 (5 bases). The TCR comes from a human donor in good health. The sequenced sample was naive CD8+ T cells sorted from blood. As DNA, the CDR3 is TGTGCCAGCAGCTTAGGGGAAAACACTGAAGCTTTCTTT. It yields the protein CASSLGENTEAFF.